These 22 T cell receptor beta chains share one sample of origin, sequenced in a study of cytomegalovirus exposure and HLA in healthy donors. PCR involved 60 Vbeta and 13 Jbeta primers. TCRdb keeps only in-frame clones here, not all; method: immunoSEQ multiplex PCR. This table has some 170,000 clones, about two thirds appearing once. The sequenced sample consisted of PBMCs. Receptors were obtained from a woman aged 25 to 39 in good health and CMV-seronegative.

This clone has just a few counts. The chain uses TRBV7-2 and TRBJ2-3; 10 bases agree with TRBD2. Germline-derived CDR1 and CDR2 are SGHTA and FQGNSA. The junction had 2 bases not matched to a gene; V was cut back by 3 bases and J by 2 bases. This CDR3 has 15 residues. DNA for the CDR3: TGTGCCAGCAGCTTTACTAGCGGGGTCACAGATACGCAGTATTTT. Protein product: CASSFTSGVTDTQYF.

The genes are TRBV7-3 and TRBJ1-1, with a possible D match to TRBD1 (6 bases). This CDR3 contains 16 residues. Trimming left V 4 bases short and J 1 base short, with 16 bases between. The germline CDR1 and CDR2 sequences are SGHTA and FQGTGA. CDR3 in DNA: TGTGCCAGCAGCTACGGACCCCTGGACAGGAACACTGAAGCTTTCTTT. Amino acids: CASSYGPLDRNTEAFF. The variable domain in full, completed from reference TRBV7-3 and TRBJ1-1, reads GAGVSQTPSNKVTEKGKYVELRCDPISGHTALYWYRQSLGQGPEFLIYFQGTGAADDSGLPNDRFFAVRPEGSVSTLKIQRTERGDSAVYLCASSYGPLDRNTEAFFGQGTRLTVV.

The chain is built from TRBV9 and TRBJ2-2, with 7 bases matching TRBD2. With V trimmed by 3 bases and J by 0 bases, 8 bases remained unmatched. The CDR3 spans 17 residues. Looked up from germline, CDR1 is SGDLS and CDR2 is YYNGEE. CDR3 nucleotide sequence: TGTGCCAGCAGCGAATCCGGGACTACACCGAACACCGGGGAGCTGTTTTTT. Amino acid sequence: CASSESGTTPNTGELFF.

The chain has TRBV13 and TRBJ2-3, with TRBD1 matching over 8 bases. V lost 5 bases and J lost 0; bases outside the gene matches: 13. CDR1 and CDR2 from the germline V gene are PRHDT and FYEKMQ (reference sequence). The CDR3 length is 18 residues. In DNA, the CDR3 is TGTGCCAGCAGCGACTCCGGGACAGGCCATTCTAGCACAGATACGCAGTATTTT. Protein: CASSDSGTGHSSTDTQYF.

This clone was observed once. The V call is TRBV6-5, the J call TRBJ1-2; D remains unclear. Trimming cost V 0 bases and J 4 bases, with 12 bases left between them. The CDR3 length is 15 residues. Germline CDR1 and CDR2: MNHEY and SVGAGI. The CDR3 DNA reads as TGTGCCAGCAGTTACTCTTCCCAACTCGGCTATGGCTACACCTTC. Its protein is CASSYSSQLGYGYTF.

V and J are TRBV2 and TRBJ2-5, with 9 bases identical to TRBD1. The CDR3 extends over 14 amino acids. Germline assignment: CDR1 SNHLY and CDR2 FYNNEI. V shed 5 bases and J 6 bases; nucleotides not matched to a gene: 7. CDR3 protein: CASSSTGGLKTQYF. As DNA, the CDR3 is TGTGCCAGCAGTTCGACAGGGGGACTAAAGACCCAGTACTTC.

The chain is built from TRBV4-1 and TRBJ2-1, with 7 bases identical to TRBD2. After removal of 4 bases from V and 3 bases from J, the junction contained 6 bases not matched to a gene. This CDR3 is 15 amino acids long. CDR1 and CDR2 (germline): MGHRA, YSYEKL. The CDR3 reads CASSLLAAGYNEQFF. For the CDR3, the DNA is TGCGCCAGCAGCCTTCTAGCGGCTGGCTACAATGAGCAGTTCTTC.

This chain uses TRBV13 with TRBJ2-1; the match to TRBD1 covers 7 bases. The CDR3 totals 15 residues. V dropped 0 bases and J dropped 1; count of bases not matched to a gene: 0. CDR1 PRHDT and CDR2 FYEKMQ come from the germline V gene (reference sequence). CDR3 coding DNA: TGTGCCAGCAGCTTAGGGACAGGGTCCTACAATGAGCAGTTCTTC. Its protein is CASSLGTGSYNEQFF.

This chain uses TRBV19 with TRBJ1-1; 8 nucleotides align to TRBD1. The germline gives CDR1 LNHDA, CDR2 SQIVND (reference sequence). CDR3 length: 13 residues. V lost 7 bases, J lost 7 bases, and 8 bases stayed unmatched. CDR3 in amino acids: CASTLTGVGEAFF. CDR3 bases: TGTGCCAGTACCCTGACAGGGGTGGGTGAAGCTTTCTTT.

The chain couples TRBV5-1 to TRBJ1-1; D possibly corresponds to TRBD1 (5 bases). Trimming left V 3 bases short and J 11 bases short, with 11 bases between. The CDR3 has 11 amino acids. Germline V gene lookup returns CDR1 SGHRS and CDR2 YFSETQ. CDR3 amino acids: CASSSGGEAFF. The CDR3, as DNA: TGCGCCAGCAGCTCCGGGGGTGAGGCTTTCTTT.

This chain connects TRBV7-9 to TRBJ1-2, with no clear D. V dropped 4 bases and J dropped 7 bases, with 19 bases sitting between them. The CDR3 runs 15 residues. Germline V CDR1 and CDR2: SEHNR, FQNEAQ (reference sequence). Written as DNA, the CDR3 is TGTGCCAGCAGCTCCTGGGAGGGCTCAGCAGCTGGCTACACCTTC. Amino acid sequence: CASSSWEGSAAGYTF.

The V call is TRBV9, the J call TRBJ2-3, with TRBD2 matching over 10 bases. Germline lookup yields CDR1 SGDLS and CDR2 YYNGEE. This CDR3 has 17 amino acids. The V segment lost 2 bases and the J segment 3 bases; nucleotides outside the gene matches: 9. Here the CDR3 reads CASSVPRGLAATDTQYF. DNA for the CDR3: TGTGCCAGCAGCGTCCCGCGTGGACTAGCGGCGACAGATACGCAGTATTTT.

V is TRBV6-5 and J is TRBJ2-1; 8 bases match TRBD2. The CDR3 totals 15 residues. V was pared by 7 bases and J by 0 bases, with 5 bases of the junction left unmatched. Looked up from germline, CDR1 is MNHEY and CDR2 is SVGAGI. CDR3 loop: CASTFSGASYNEQFF. CDR3 coding DNA: TGTGCCAGCACTTTTAGCGGGGCCTCCTACAATGAGCAGTTCTTC.

V and J are TRBV4-3 and TRBJ2-5; 10 bases are a match to TRBD2. Per the germline V gene, CDR1 is LGHNA and CDR2 is YSLEER. The CDR3 spans 17 residues. Trimming at V came to 0 bases and at J to 4 bases, leaving 8 bases not matched to a gene. The CDR3 region is CASSQDRAGGRGETQYF. CDR3 bases: TGCGCCAGCAGCCAAGACCGAGCGGGAGGGCGAGGAGAGACCCAGTACTTC.

The genes are TRBV4-3 and TRBJ2-7; D is unclear. Germline CDR1 LGHNA, CDR2 YSLEER. The CDR3 runs 17 residues. Trimming took 0 bases from V and 0 from J, leaving 15 bases between them. The CDR3 here is CASSQDHSRPSSYEQYF. The DNA for the CDR3 is TGCGCCAGCAGCCAAGATCACAGCCGTCCGAGCTCCTACGAGCAGTACTTC.

V is TRBV15 and J is TRBJ2-5; D unresolved. There are 13 residues in the CDR3. Trimming shortened V by 0 bases and J by 4 bases, and 6 bases separated the two germline ends. Per germline, CDR1 LNHNV and CDR2 YYDKDF (reference sequence). The CDR3 nucleotides read TGTGCCACCAGCAGAGAGGCCACAGAGACCCAGTACTTC. It translates to CATSREATETQYF.

This clone was seen only a few times. V is TRBV4-2 and J is TRBJ2-2; 10 nucleotides line up with TRBD2. Germline trimming cut 7 bases from V and 3 bases from J; bases unmatched to any gene: 2. The CDR3 contains 14 residues. Germline V gene lookup returns CDR1 LGHNA and CDR2 YNFKEQ. CDR3 in DNA: TGTGCCAGCAAGCGGGGGGGCGACACCGGGGAGCTGTTTTTT. This gives the protein CASKRGGDTGELFF.

This clone was seen a handful of times. The rearrangement joins TRBV28 to TRBJ2-7, with 11 bases that match TRBD2. The CDR3 sequence is 15 residues long. CDR1 MDHEN and CDR2 SYDVKM come from the germline V gene. V shed 6 bases, J shed 6 bases, and the junction held 10 bases outside the gene matches. The CDR3 reads CASRELAGVWAEQYF. CDR3 DNA sequence: TGTGCCAGCAGGGAACTAGCGGGAGTATGGGCCGAGCAGTACTTC.

This clone was recorded a few times. J is TRBJ1-3 and V is TRBV6-6; the match to TRBD1 covers 7 bases. The CDR3 loop spans 15 amino acids. Losses at the gene ends were 4 bases for V and 0 bases for J; bases not matched to a gene: 3. Germline CDR1 is MNHNY and CDR2 is SVGAGI (reference sequence). The CDR3 protein is CASSSGTVSGNTIYF. The CDR3 nucleotides read TGTGCCAGCAGTTCCGGGACAGTCTCTGGAAACACCATATATTTT.

The CDR3 region is CASSPLETGAEAFF. Here the CDR3 DNA reads TGTGCCAGCTCACCCCTCGAGACAGGGGCTGAAGCTTTCTTT. The chain recombines TRBV18 with TRBJ1-1; 8 bases fit TRBD1. The CDR3 sequence is 14 residues long. Germline trimming cut 3 bases from V and 6 bases from J; bases unmatched to any gene: 6. Germline V lookup: CDR1 KGHSH, CDR2 LQKENI. Full variable domain (missing parts from reference TRBV18 and TRBJ1-1): NAGVMQNPRHLVRRRGQEARLRCSPMKGHSHVYWYRQLPEEGLKFMVYLQKENIIDESGMPKERFSAEFPKEGPSILRIQQVVRGDSAAYFCASSPLETGAEAFFGQGTRLTVV.

This clone was counted only a few times. The chain combines TRBV28 with TRBJ2-3; 12 bases align to TRBD2. Per germline, CDR1 MDHEN and CDR2 SYDVKM. With 5 bases clipped from V and 4 bases from J, the junction kept 4 bases outside the gene matches. The CDR3 is made up of 15 amino acids. Here the CDR3 DNA reads TGTGCCAGCAGTCCAGGGACTAGCGGGCCAGATACGCAGTATTTT. Its translation is CASSPGTSGPDTQYF.

The V call is TRBV12-5, the J call TRBJ2-1; 10 bases are shared with TRBD2. The CDR3 has 17 residues. V shed 5 bases and J 5 bases; nucleotides not matched to a gene: 12. CDR1 and CDR2 (germline): LGHNT, FRNRAP. As DNA, the CDR3 is TGTGCTAGTGGTCCCCCCTTTACTAGCGGGGCTAACAATGAGCAGTTCTTC. It encodes CASGPPFTSGANNEQFF.